Described below is a single T cell receptor (beta chain) sequence and its context. The antigen is undetermined. These data belong to a study of shared clonotypes between healthy human individuals. Study-wide points: Among donors, the sharing of clonotypes was expected to be influenced by sequencing depth.

The method was immunoSEQ multiplex PCR; TCRdb's version includes in-frame clones alone and lacks a portion of them. The data hold about 980,000 clones, with about three quarters observed a single time. Both subsets, CD45RA+ naive and CD45RA-negative memory, were split from the CD4+ cells. V was trimmed by 2 bases and J by 10 bases, leaving 13 bases between them. In germline, CDR1 is SGDLS, CDR2 YYNGEE. The CDR3 covers 13 residues. The V call is TRBV9, the J call TRBJ2-1; the D gene could be TRBD1 or TRBD2 (5 bases each). This receptor was identified in a young man in good health. Specimen: memory CD4+ T cells sorted from blood. Subset defined: CD45RA-negative fraction. The CDR3 DNA follows: TGTGCCAGCAGCGTGAGGGACCTTACCGAGCAGTTCTTC. Translation: CASSVRDLTEQFF.